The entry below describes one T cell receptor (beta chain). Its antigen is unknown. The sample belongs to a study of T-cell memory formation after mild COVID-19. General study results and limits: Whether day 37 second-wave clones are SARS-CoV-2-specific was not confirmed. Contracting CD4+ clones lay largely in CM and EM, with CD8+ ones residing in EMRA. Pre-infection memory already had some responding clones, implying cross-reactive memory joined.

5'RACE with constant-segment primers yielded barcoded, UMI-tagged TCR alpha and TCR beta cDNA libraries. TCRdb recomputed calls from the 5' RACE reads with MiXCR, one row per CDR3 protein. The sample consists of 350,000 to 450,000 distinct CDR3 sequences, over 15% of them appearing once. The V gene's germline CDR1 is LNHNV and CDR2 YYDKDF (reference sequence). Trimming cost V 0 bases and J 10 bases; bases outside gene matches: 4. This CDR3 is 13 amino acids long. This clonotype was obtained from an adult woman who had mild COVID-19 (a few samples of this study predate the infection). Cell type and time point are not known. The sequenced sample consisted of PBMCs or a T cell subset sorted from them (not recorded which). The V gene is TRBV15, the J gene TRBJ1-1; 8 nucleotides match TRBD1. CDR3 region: CATSREDRAVAFF. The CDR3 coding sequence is TGTGCCACCAGCAGAGAGGACAGGGCCGTAGCTTTCTTT. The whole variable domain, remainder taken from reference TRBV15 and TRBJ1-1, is DAMVIQNPRYQVTQFGKPVTLSCSQTLNHNVMYWYQQKSSQAPKLLFHYYDKDFNNEADTPDNFQSRRPNTSFCFLDIRSPGLGDTAMYLCATSREDRAVAFFGQGTRLTVV.